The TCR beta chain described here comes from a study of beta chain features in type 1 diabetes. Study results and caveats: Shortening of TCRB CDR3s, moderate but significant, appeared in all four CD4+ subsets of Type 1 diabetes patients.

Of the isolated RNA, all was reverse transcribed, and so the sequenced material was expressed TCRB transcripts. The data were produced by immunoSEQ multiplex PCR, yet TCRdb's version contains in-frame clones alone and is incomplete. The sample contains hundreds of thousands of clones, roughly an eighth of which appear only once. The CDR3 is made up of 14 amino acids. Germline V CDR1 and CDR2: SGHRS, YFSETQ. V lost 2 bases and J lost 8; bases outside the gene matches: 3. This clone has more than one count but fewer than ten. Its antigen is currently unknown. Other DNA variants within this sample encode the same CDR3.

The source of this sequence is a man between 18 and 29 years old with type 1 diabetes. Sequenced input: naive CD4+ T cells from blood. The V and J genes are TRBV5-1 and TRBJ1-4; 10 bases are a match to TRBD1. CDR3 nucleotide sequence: TGCGCCAGCAGCTTCGGGACAGGGGACGAAAAACTGTTTTTT. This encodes CASSFGTGDEKLFF.